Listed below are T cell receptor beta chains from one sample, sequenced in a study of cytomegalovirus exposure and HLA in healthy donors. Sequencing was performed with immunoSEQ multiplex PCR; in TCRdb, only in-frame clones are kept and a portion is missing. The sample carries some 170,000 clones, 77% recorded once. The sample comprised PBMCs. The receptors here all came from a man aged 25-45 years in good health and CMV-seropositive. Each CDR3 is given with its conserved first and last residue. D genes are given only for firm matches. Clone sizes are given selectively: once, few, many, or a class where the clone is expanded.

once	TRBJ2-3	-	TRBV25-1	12	CASRIRADTQYF	TGTGCCAGCAGAATCAGGGCAGATACGCAGTATTTT
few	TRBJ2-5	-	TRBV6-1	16	CASSEAKGRVEETQYF	TGTGCCAGCAGTGAGGCGAAGGGCAGGGTCGAAGAGACCCAGTACTTC
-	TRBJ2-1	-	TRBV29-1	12	CSVAGQHNEQFF	TGCAGCGTCGCCGGACAGCACAATGAGCAGTTCTTC
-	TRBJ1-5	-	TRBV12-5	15	CASGGEQAVVGPQHF	TGTGCTAGTGGCGGGGAGCAGGCCGTAGTGGGTCCCCAGCATTTT
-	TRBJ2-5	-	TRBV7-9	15	CASSQAGVQRETQYF	TGTGCCAGCAGCCAAGCAGGGGTCCAGAGAGAGACCCAGTACTTC
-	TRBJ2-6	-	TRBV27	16	CASSSWGRAGANVLTF	TGTGCCAGCAGCTCGTGGGGCAGGGCTGGGGCCAACGTCCTGACTTTC
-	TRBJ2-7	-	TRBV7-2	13	CASSLSPGYEQYF	TGTGCCAGCAGCTTATCCCCGGGTTACGAGCAGTACTTC
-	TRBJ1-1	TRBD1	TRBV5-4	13	CASSWDRNTEAFF	TGTGCCAGCAGCTGGGACAGGAACACTGAAGCTTTCTTT
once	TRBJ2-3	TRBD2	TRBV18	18	CASSPALAGGRGTDTQYF	TGTGCCAGCTCACCGGCTCTAGCGGGGGGCCGGGGCACAGATACGCAGTATTTT
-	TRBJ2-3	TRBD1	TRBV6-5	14	CASSRTGMADTQYF	TGTGCCAGCAGTCGGACAGGGATGGCAGATACGCAGTATTTT
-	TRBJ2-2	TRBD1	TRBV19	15	CASSPRQGNTGELFF	TGTGCCAGTAGTCCCCGACAGGGGAACACCGGGGAGCTGTTTTTT
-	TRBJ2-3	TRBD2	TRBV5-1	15	CASSRSGGEADTQYF	TGCGCCAGCAGCCGGAGCGGGGGTGAGGCAGATACGCAGTATTTT
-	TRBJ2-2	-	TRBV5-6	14	CASSYNRQTGELFF	TGTGCCAGCAGCTACAACAGACAGACCGGGGAGCTGTTTTTT
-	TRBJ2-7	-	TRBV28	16	CASSPPRGRGLPTEYF	TGTGCCAGCAGTCCCCCGAGGGGGCGGGGACTTCCTACGGAGTACTTC
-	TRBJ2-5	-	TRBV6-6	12	CASSLPGETQYF	TGTGCCAGCAGCCTCCCGGGGGAGACCCAGTACTTC
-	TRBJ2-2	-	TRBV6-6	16	CASKREDRANTGELFF	TGTGCCAGCAAGCGGGAGGACAGGGCGAACACCGGGGAGCTGTTTTTT
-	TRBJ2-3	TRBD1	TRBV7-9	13	CASRGGTGDTQYF	TGTGCCAGCAGGGGAGGGACAGGGGACACGCAGTATTTT
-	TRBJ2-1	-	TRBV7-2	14	CASSLSGRHNEQFF	TGTGCCAGCAGCTTATCGGGTCGGCACAATGAGCAGTTCTTC
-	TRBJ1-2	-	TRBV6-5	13	CASSLQKAHGYTF	TGTGCCAGCAGCCTACAGAAGGCCCATGGCTACACCTTC
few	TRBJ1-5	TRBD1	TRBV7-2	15	CASSQETGSNQPQHF	TGTGCCAGCAGCCAAGAGACAGGGAGCAATCAGCCCCAGCATTTT
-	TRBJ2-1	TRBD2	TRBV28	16	CASSSPRLVGRDEQFF	TGTGCCAGCAGTTCCCCCCGACTAGTAGGGAGGGATGAGCAGTTCTTC
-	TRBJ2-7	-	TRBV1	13	CTSSQRQAYEQYF	TGCACCAGCAGCCAGCGACAAGCATACGAGCAGTACTTC
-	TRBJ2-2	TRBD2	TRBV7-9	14	CASSAPRGAGELFF	TGTGCCAGCAGCGCCCCGCGGGGGGCCGGGGAGCTGTTTTTT
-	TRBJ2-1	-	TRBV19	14	CASSILIQNNEQFF	TGTGCCAGTAGTATACTGATTCAGAACAATGAGCAGTTCTTC
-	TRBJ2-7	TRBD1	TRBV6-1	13	CASRGDRGYEQYF	TGTGCCAGCAGAGGGGACAGGGGCTACGAGCAGTACTTC